This TCR beta chain is drawn from a study of Graves' ophthalmopathy and Graves' hyperthyroidism. General observations from the study: Detection in blood was also observed for most expanded thyroid clonotypes above 0.001 frequency. The model predicted ophthalmopathy progression with over 60% sensitivity and around 72% specificity.

RNA transcripts were the template, and TCR beta CDR3 regions were amplified from them. An initial RT-PCR round employing HTBI primers preceded a second-round multiplex PCR. TCRdb re-called the multiplex PCR reads with MiXCR, one entry per CDR3 protein. The data show about 210,000 distinct CDR3 sequences, approximately 28% seen once. The CDR3 is 12 amino acids. V was clipped by 6 bases and J by 2 bases, with 8 bases between them. Concerning this clonotype: Antigen specificity is unknown.

This sequence originates from a man in his forties or fifties with Graves' ophthalmopathy. The sample taken for sequencing was peripheral blood. V is TRBV12-3 or TRBV12-4 and J is TRBJ2-7, with a possible D match to TRBD1 (5 bases). The CDR3 sequence is CASRGATYEQYF. CDR3 nucleotide sequence: TGTGCCAGCAGAGGGGCAACCTACGAGCAGTACTTC.